Listed below are T cell receptor beta chains from one sample, sequenced in a study of cytomegalovirus exposure and HLA in healthy donors. Profiling relied on immunoSEQ multiplex PCR, and the TCRdb table lists in-frame clones only, not all of them. The data contain approximately 72,000 clones, around 82% of them singletons. Sequencing used PBMCs. The source of these receptors is a man aged 18-30 years in good health and CMV-seronegative. The conserved cysteine and the conserved F or W are not part of the CDR3 here.

v_gene: TRBV7-2
j_gene: TRBJ2-7
CDR3aa: ASSLGAGVEQY

v_gene: TRBV7-2
j_gene: TRBJ2-7
CDR3aa: ASSFFEQGEDEQY

v_gene: TRBV9
j_gene: TRBJ2-1
CDR3aa: ASSFSGAAYNEQF

v_gene: TRBV25-1
j_gene: TRBJ2-5
CDR3aa: ASRSRSETQY

v_gene: TRBV27
j_gene: TRBJ2-3
CDR3aa: ASSPLPGLAGGSADTQY

v_gene: TRBV5-6
j_gene: TRBJ2-4
CDR3aa: ASSLDLGVAKNIQY

v_gene: TRBV6-1
j_gene: TRBJ1-4
CDR3aa: ASNSGQGFEKLF

v_gene: TRBV4-1
j_gene: TRBJ2-6
CDR3aa: ASSQDLNGRAGANVLT

v_gene: TRBV5-1
j_gene: TRBJ1-5
CDR3aa: ASSLTDGGNQPQH

v_gene: TRBV6-1
j_gene: TRBJ1-5
CDR3aa: ASSPPGLGQPQH

v_gene: TRBV27
j_gene: TRBJ1-2
CDR3aa: ASSRGQASFFYGYT

v_gene: TRBV5-1
j_gene: TRBJ2-2
CDR3aa: ASSLEQGSRELF

v_gene: TRBV7-8
j_gene: TRBJ2-7
CDR3aa: ASSYTTSGNYEQY

v_gene: TRBV5-1
j_gene: NA
CDR3aa: ASSPPNSYEQY

v_gene: TRBV5-6
j_gene: TRBJ1-1
CDR3aa: ASSFLGVGRTEAF

v_gene: TRBV2
j_gene: TRBJ2-1
CDR3aa: ASSRRTVYNEQF

v_gene: TRBV10-3
j_gene: TRBJ2-7
CDR3aa: AISPQDRASYEQY

v_gene: TRBV11-2
j_gene: TRBJ2-2
CDR3aa: ASSSLREGPRELF

v_gene: TRBV6-5
j_gene: TRBJ1-5
CDR3aa: ASSGQGQSNQPQH

v_gene: TRBV7-2
j_gene: TRBJ2-1
CDR3aa: ASSLARGWHNEQF

v_gene: TRBV28
j_gene: TRBJ1-1
CDR3aa: ASSSLGGMNTEAF

v_gene: TRBV21-1
j_gene: TRBJ2-6
CDR3aa: ASSIREECSGANVLT

v_gene: TRBV2
j_gene: TRBJ2-4
CDR3aa: ATSGTVAKNIQY

v_gene: TRBV28
j_gene: TRBJ1-1
CDR3aa: ASSLQIMTGANTEAF

v_gene: TRBV5-4
j_gene: TRBJ2-7
CDR3aa: ASSGRGSSYEQY

v_gene: TRBV7-2
j_gene: TRBJ2-7
CDR3aa: ASSFRLAGGYEQY

v_gene: TRBV2
j_gene: TRBJ2-6
CDR3aa: ASNILGQGAFGANVLT